Listed below are T cell receptor beta chains from one sample, sequenced in a study of blood T cell repertoires in COVID-19. Assay: immunoSEQ multiplex PCR; the TCRdb copy retains only in-frame clones and omits some. The table lists 13,000 to 15,000 clones, around 92% of them singletons, with less than 10% in the top ten. The sample taken for sequencing was peripheral blood. The receptors stem from a human donor with active COVID-19. The donor label of this sample is uncertain. The CDR3 runs from the conserved cysteine through the conserved F or W. The D gene is left open where the match is weak. Only part of the rows carry a size: once, few, many, or a class if the clone is expanded.

J gene	clone size	V gene	D gene	CDR3 protein	CDR3 DNA
TRBJ2-5	once	TRBV19	-	CASSIAWVGGKETQYF	TGTGCCAGTAGTATAGCGTGGGTTGGAGGGAAAGAGACCCAGTACTTC
TRBJ2-3	-	TRBV12-5	TRBD2	CASGPGLAGGVDTQYF	TGTGCTAGTGGCCCCGGACTAGCGGGAGGGGTGGATACGCAGTATTTT
TRBJ2-7	-	TRBV5-8	-	CASSFTSGYEQYF	TGTGCCAGCAGCTTCACTTCTGGCTACGAGCAGTACTTC
TRBJ1-6	-	TRBV20-1	-	CSASRGNNSPLHF	TGCAGTGCTAGTCGGGGAAATAATTCACCCCTCCACTTT
TRBJ2-7	once	TRBV18	TRBD1	CASSGTVLDEQYF	TGTGCCAGCTCTGGGACAGTCCTGGACGAGCAGTACTTC
TRBJ1-5	-	TRBV6-6	-	CASSYSSQGLEPQHF	TGTGCCAGCAGTTACTCGAGTCAGGGACTTGAGCCCCAGCATTTT
TRBJ1-1	-	TRBV5-1	TRBD1	CASSSGDRGPTEAFF	TGCGCCAGCAGCTCGGGGGACAGGGGGCCCACTGAAGCTTTCTTT
TRBJ1-3	-	TRBV7-6	-	CASSPSGELGGNTIYF	TGTGCCAGCAGCCCTAGCGGGGAACTGGGGGGAAACACCATATATTTT
TRBJ2-7	-	TRBV28	-	CASEKGAYEQYF	TGTGCCAGCGAAAAAGGGGCATACGAGCAGTACTTC
TRBJ1-5	once	TRBV3-1/TRBV3-2	-	CASSHQGPQHF	TGTGCCAGCAGCCACCAGGGGCCCCAGCATTTT
TRBJ2-7	-	TRBV15	TRBD1	CATNTGGNEQYF	TGTGCCACCAATACAGGGGGCAACGAGCAGTACTTC
TRBJ1-3	-	TRBV5-5	-	CASSLEAAGNTIYF	TGTGCCAGCAGCTTGGAGGCGGCTGGAAACACCATATATTTT
TRBJ1-2	-	TRBV30	-	CAWSPTGGNYGYTF	TGTGCCTGGAGTCCCACCGGAGGGAACTATGGCTACACCTTC
TRBJ2-7	-	TRBV18	TRBD1	CASSPRRQGGYEQYF	TGTGCCAGCTCACCACGACGACAGGGGGGCTACGAGCAGTACTTC
TRBJ2-2	-	TRBV3-1/TRBV3-2	-	CASSQPLAGSTGELFF	TGTGCCAGCAGCCAACCCCTCGCGGGAAGCACCGGGGAGCTGTTTTTT
TRBJ1-4	-	TRBV6-6	-	CASREGFAEKLFF	TGTGCCAGCAGAGAGGGATTTGCGGAAAAACTGTTTTTT
TRBJ1-2	-	TRBV5-5	TRBD1	CASSLGTAVPNYGYTF	TGTGCCAGCAGCCTGGGGACAGCCGTTCCTAACTATGGCTACACCTTC
TRBJ1-5	-	TRBV7-2	TRBD1	CASSPSGGRNQPQHF	TGTGCCAGCAGCCCATCAGGGGGTAGGAATCAGCCCCAGCATTTT
TRBJ1-5	-	TRBV2	TRBD1	CASSSGQGENQPQHF	TGTGCCAGCAGTTCCGGACAGGGTGAAAATCAGCCCCAGCATTTT
TRBJ2-3	-	TRBV5-4	TRBD2	CASSFAGLAGGHDTQYF	TGTGCCAGCAGCTTTGCCGGACTAGCGGGGGGGCACGATACGCAGTATTTT
TRBJ1-4	-	TRBV7-9	-	CASSLARLGGGGRNEKLFF	TGTGCCAGCAGCTTAGCGCGACTTGGTGGCGGGGGGCGTAATGAAAAACTGTTTTTT
TRBJ2-7	-	TRBV28	-	CASKEGFNEQYF	TGTGCCAGCAAGGAGGGTTTCAACGAGCAGTACTTC
TRBJ2-1	-	TRBV5-1	TRBD2	CASSSTSVSYNEQFF	TGCGCCAGCAGCTCTACTAGCGTCTCCTACAATGAGCAGTTCTTC
TRBJ2-3	-	TRBV7-2	-	CASSLGGGVQYF	TGTGCCAGCAGCTTAGGAGGGGGAGTGCAGTATTTT
TRBJ2-5	-	TRBV3-1/TRBV3-2	TRBD2	CASSQDRSGRGLETQYF	TGTGCCAGCAGCCAAGATAGGAGCGGGAGGGGGCTTGAGACCCAGTACTTC
TRBJ2-7	few	TRBV5-1	TRBD2	CASSPLANSYEQYF	TGCGCCAGCAGCCCACTAGCGAACTCCTACGAGCAGTACTTC
TRBJ2-4	once	TRBV3-1/TRBV3-2	-	CATAQGRGKNIQYF	TGTGCCACGGCCCAGGGTAGGGGCAAAAACATTCAGTACTTC
TRBJ2-5	-	TRBV5-1	-	CASSSGLGGETQYF	TGCGCCAGCAGCTCGGGACTGGGAGGAGAGACCCAGTACTTC
TRBJ2-1	-	TRBV6-5	-	CASSYAVGSYNEQFF	TGTGCCAGCAGTTACGCGGTTGGGTCCTACAATGAGCAGTTCTTC
TRBJ2-1	-	TRBV7-2	TRBD1	CASSSGQDYNEQFF	TGTGCCAGCAGTTCGGGACAGGATTACAATGAGCAGTTCTTC
TRBJ1-2	-	TRBV6-5	TRBD1	CASSNRDRDNYGYTF	TGTGCCAGCAGTAACCGGGACAGGGATAACTATGGCTACACCTTC
TRBJ2-4	-	TRBV19	TRBD2	CASSIDLQGGGFGKNIQYF	TGTGCCAGTAGTATAGATCTGCAGGGCGGGGGATTTGGCAAAAACATTCAGTACTTC
TRBJ2-7	-	TRBV6-1	-	CASSDGTQSYEQYF	TGTGCCAGCAGTGACGGGACACAATCCTACGAGCAGTACTTC
TRBJ1-2	-	TRBV19	-	CASNTGHSADGYTF	TGTGCCAGCAACACGGGACACTCGGCCGATGGCTACACCTTC
TRBJ2-7	-	TRBV12-3/TRBV12-4	-	CASSFRVAYEQYF	TGTGCCAGCAGTTTTCGCGTAGCCTACGAGCAGTACTTC
TRBJ2-1	-	TRBV6-4	TRBD1	CASSDFRDSIHYNEQFF	TGTGCCAGCAGTGACTTCCGGGACAGCATACACTACAATGAGCAGTTCTTC
TRBJ2-1	-	TRBV6-5	TRBD1	CASSSRDREVF	TGTGCCAGCAGTTCCCGGGACAGGGAAGTCTTC
TRBJ1-4	-	TRBV27	-	CASSPPGGGVGKLFF	TGTGCCAGCAGTCCCCCGGGGGGCGGGGTAGGGAAACTGTTTTTT
TRBJ2-2	once	TRBV2	-	CASSETGHMNTGELFF	TGTGCCAGCAGTGAAACGGGACACATGAACACCGGGGAGCTGTTTTTT
TRBJ1-5	-	TRBV21-1	-	CASRVSRGSNQPQHF	TGTGCCAGCAGGGTCAGCCGTGGGAGTAATCAGCCCCAGCATTTT
TRBJ1-4	-	TRBV19	-	CASSSVTLNEKLFF	TGTGCCAGTAGTTCGGTTACGCTTAATGAAAAACTGTTTTTT
TRBJ2-7	-	TRBV11-2	-	CASSLVRPQERQSYEQYF	TGTGCCAGCAGCTTAGTTAGGCCACAGGAAAGGCAATCCTACGAGCAGTACTTC
TRBJ2-7	once	TRBV4-1	TRBD1	CASSQGTGQSSYEQYF	TGCGCCAGCAGCCAAGGGACAGGCCAAAGCTCCTACGAGCAGTACTTC
TRBJ1-5	-	TRBV28	TRBD1	CASSQGGPGNQPQHF	TGTGCCAGCAGCCAAGGGGGCCCAGGCAATCAGCCCCAGCATTTT
TRBJ2-2	-	TRBV19	TRBD2	CASSILAGGSTGELFF	TGTGCCAGTAGTATTCTAGCGGGAGGTTCCACCGGGGAGCTGTTTTTT
TRBJ1-6	-	TRBV2	-	CASIRDNLLSSLHF	TGTGCCAGCATCCGGGACAACCTCCTATCGTCCCTCCACTTT
TRBJ2-3	-	TRBV24-1	-	CATSDPPRELGTDTQYF	TGTGCCACCAGTGATCCCCCCCGGGAGCTCGGCACAGATACGCAGTATTTT
TRBJ1-1	-	TRBV7-2	TRBD1	CASSLGGAGGVTEAFF	TGTGCCAGCAGCTTAGGTGGGGCAGGGGGCGTGACTGAAGCTTTCTTT
TRBJ2-1	-	TRBV9	TRBD1	CASSLGQGPGDEQFF	TGTGCCAGCAGCCTGGGACAGGGGCCGGGTGATGAGCAGTTCTTC